This T cell receptor beta chain is from a study of T cell clonotyping in hematopoietic cell transplantation. Time point indicated: recipient sample about 28 days before transplant, after cytoreduction. Recipient blood drawn about 28 days pretransplant and days 30, 100, 180 after. The V gene's germline CDR1 is MDHEN and CDR2 SYDVKM. CDR3 size: 14 residues. V lost 7 bases, J lost 4 bases, and 7 bases stayed unmatched. Using immunoSEQ multiplex PCR, the repertoire was profiled, and TCRdb retains in-frame clones only, with some absent. The profile covers around 45,000 clones, with approximately 82% appearing a single time and roughly 5.7% taken by the ten largest.

This sequence originates from a man in his fifties or sixties with myelodysplastic syndrome. Some clones in this sample may be carry-over from other donors' samples. Sequenced here: peripheral blood mononuclear cells, sampled before stem cell transplant. V and J are TRBV28 and TRBJ2-3; TRBD2 agrees at 8 bases. The CDR3 protein is CASNTGGPPDTQYF. The CDR3 DNA reads as TGTGCCAGCAACACGGGGGGGCCCCCAGATACGCAGTATTTT.